Listed below are T cell receptor beta chains from one sample, sequenced in a study of radiotherapy plus CTLA-4 blockade in lung cancer. Measured with immunoSEQ multiplex PCR; TCRdb has only the in-frame clones, and not every one. The sample contains about 97,000 clones, roughly 74% of which appear only once. Sequencing was performed on peripheral blood, taken from a patient treated with radiotherapy plus ipilimumab. These receptors were collected from a human donor with non-small cell lung cancer who had a partial response to radiotherapy plus ipilimumab. Some clones in this sample may be carry-over from other donors' samples. CDR3s include the opening cysteine and the closing phenylalanine or tryptophan. A D gene is named only where the DNA matches it firmly. Only some rows state a clone size, as once, few, many or a class for expanded clones.

j_call d_call v_call clone_size cdr3_nt cdr3_aa
TRBJ1-4 NA TRBV6-6 NA TGTGCCAGCAGTTACGACAGGAGTAATGAAAAACTGTTTTTT CASSYDRSNEKLFF
TRBJ2-2 NA TRBV2 NA TGTGCCAGCAGTGACTACAGGGATGGCACCGGGGAGCTGTTTTTT CASSDYRDGTGELFF
TRBJ2-7 NA TRBV10-3 NA TGTGCCATCAGGCCCGGGGATACTGGCTACGAGCAGTACTTC CAIRPGDTGYEQYF
TRBJ2-1 TRBD2 TRBV2 once TGTGCCAGCACCCTCCTCGGGACTAGCGGGAGATCGAATGAGCAGTTCTTC CASTLLGTSGRSNEQFF
TRBJ2-7 TRBD1 TRBV5-6 NA TGTGCCAGCAGCTCGACAGGGCTTGACGAGCAGTACTTC CASSSTGLDEQYF
TRBJ2-7 NA TRBV11-3 NA TGTGCCAGCAGCTTAGGGGCAGAGCCCTACGAGCAGTACTTC CASSLGAEPYEQYF
TRBJ2-1 TRBD1 TRBV4-2 NA TGTGCCAGCAGCGAGAGGACAGGGATGAATGAGCAGTTCTTC CASSERTGMNEQFF
TRBJ2-6 TRBD1 TRBV5-1 NA TGCGCCAGCAGCTACCAGGGACAGGGGTCTCTTCTCGGGGCCAACGTCCTGACTTTC CASSYQGQGSLLGANVLTF
TRBJ2-1 TRBD2 TRBV5-1 few TGCGCCAGCAGCTTCGGGACTAGCGGGAGGGCCCGGAATGAGCAGTTCTTC CASSFGTSGRARNEQFF
TRBJ2-4 NA TRBV30 NA TGTGCCTGGAGTTCGGTAGAGTTAGCCAAAAACATTCAGTACTTC CAWSSVELAKNIQYF
TRBJ2-3 NA TRBV27 once TGTGCCAGCAGGCGGAGGGAAACTAGCACAGATACGCAGTATTTT CASRRRETSTDTQYF
TRBJ2-2 NA TRBV5-1 NA TGCGCCAGCAGCTTGGGACAGGCCGCGAACACCGGGGAGCTGTTTTTT CASSLGQAANTGELFF
TRBJ1-5 NA TRBV7-9 NA TGTGCCAGCAGCTTAGCGGGGGGGGCTGGCAATCAGCCCCAGCATTTT CASSLAGGAGNQPQHF
TRBJ2-2 NA TRBV28 NA TGTGCCAGCAGTTTATTGAGCTTGAACACCGGGGAGCTGTTTTTT CASSLLSLNTGELFF
TRBJ2-1 NA TRBV6-5 NA TGTGCCAGCAGTTACGGCCCGGGACTTAGCTACAATGAGCAGTTCTTC CASSYGPGLSYNEQFF
TRBJ2-7 NA TRBV28 NA TGTGCCAGCAGTTTATCGGGAACCGGGGGAGGCGAGCAGTACTTC CASSLSGTGGGEQYF
TRBJ1-4 NA TRBV30 NA TGTGCCTGGAGTTCCCAGCGGGGGGAAAAACTGTTTTTT CAWSSQRGEKLFF
TRBJ2-1 TRBD1 TRBV29-1 NA TGCAGCGCTTCCGGGACAGTTTACAATGAGCAGTTCTTC CSASGTVYNEQFF
TRBJ2-7 TRBD2 TRBV4-1 NA TGCGCCAGCAGCCGGGATCCGGGACTAGCGGACGAGCAGTACTTC CASSRDPGLADEQYF
TRBJ1-2 TRBD1 TRBV9 few TGTGCCAGCAACGACGGGACAGGGGTGCATGGCTACACCTTC CASNDGTGVHGYTF
TRBJ2-7 TRBD2 TRBV4-2 once TGTGCCAGCAGCCAAGATCTGGCTAGCGGGGGCTACGAGCAGTACTTC CASSQDLASGGYEQYF
TRBJ2-5 TRBD1 TRBV5-1 NA TGCGCCAGCAGCCGGGACAGGGTGAAGACCCAGTACTTC CASSRDRVKTQYF
TRBJ1-4 TRBD1 TRBV28 NA TGTGCCAGCAGTTCCCAGGGGGTTGAAAAACTGTTTTTT CASSSQGVEKLFF
TRBJ2-1 TRBD2 TRBV7-2 NA TGTGCCAGCAGCTTAGCGGCCGAGTCTAGCGGGAGAAATGAGCAGTTCTTC CASSLAAESSGRNEQFF
TRBJ2-1 NA TRBV29-1 NA TGCAGCGTTTCCCCAGGGGCGCTTGTGCAGTTCTTC CSVSPGALVQFF
TRBJ2-3 TRBD2 TRBV7-2 NA TGTGCCAGCAGCTTAGTACTAGCGGCCAGCACAGATACGCAGTATTTT CASSLVLAASTDTQYF
TRBJ1-4 NA TRBV5-5 NA TGTGCCAGCAGTTGGGTAGCCAGGGCCCGCGGCGAAAAACTGTTTTTT CASSWVARARGEKLFF
TRBJ2-7 TRBD2 TRBV18 NA TGCGCCAGCTCACAACTCGCCGGGACTAGCGGGGGCGAGCAGTACTTC CASSQLAGTSGGEQYF
TRBJ2-5 NA TRBV27 NA TGTGCCAGCGGCTGGACCCAGTACTTC CASGWTQYF
TRBJ2-3 NA TRBV27 NA TGTGCCAGCAGTAAAGCCGGGACTCATGTTGGAGATACGCAGTATTTT CASSKAGTHVGDTQYF
TRBJ1-2 TRBD1 TRBV5-1 NA TGCGCCAGCAGCGGGACAGTGAACTATGGCTACACCTTC CASSGTVNYGYTF
TRBJ2-7 NA TRBV5-6 NA TGTGCCAGCAGCGCCCCTAGTATTCCGGTTTACGAGCAGTACTTC CASSAPSIPVYEQYF
TRBJ2-7 TRBD1 TRBV18 NA TGTGCCAGCTCACCACGGACAGGGATCCACGAGCAGTACTTC CASSPRTGIHEQYF
TRBJ2-2 TRBD2 TRBV11-2 NA TGTGCCAGCAGCTTAAATATCGGCGGGGGAACCGGGGAGCTGTTTTTT CASSLNIGGGTGELFF
TRBJ1-2 TRBD1 TRBV5-4 NA TGTGCCAGCAGCCCAGGCACAGGGGACAGGGGGCGCACTGGCTATGGCTACACCTTC CASSPGTGDRGRTGYGYTF
TRBJ2-3 TRBD2 TRBV7-6 NA TGTGCCAGCAGCTTAGCGGGGACTAGAACAGATACGCAGTATTTT CASSLAGTRTDTQYF
TRBJ1-4 TRBD1 TRBV2 NA TGTGCCGGCAGCTATTCAGGGGGCCAGGGTGAAAAACTGTTTTTT CAGSYSGGQGEKLFF
TRBJ2-5 TRBD1 TRBV30 NA TGTGCCTGGGGTGGACAGGGCCAAGAGACCCAGTACTTC CAWGGQGQETQYF
TRBJ2-1 NA TRBV7-9 NA TGTGCCAGCAGCTCGGGACTTCACAATGAGCAGTTCTTC CASSSGLHNEQFF
TRBJ2-1 TRBD1 TRBV7-2 NA TGTGCCAGCAGCTTAGCCACAGGGGGCCCCTACAATGAGCAGTTCTTC CASSLATGGPYNEQFF
TRBJ2-5 TRBD1 TRBV28 few TGTGCCAGCAGTTCAGGGGGCGCTACCCAAGAGACCCAGTACTTC CASSSGGATQETQYF
TRBJ2-7 NA TRBV5-4 NA TGTGCCAGCAGCTTTGGGCTCTACTACGAGCAGTACTTC CASSFGLYYEQYF
TRBJ1-5 NA TRBV6-6 few TGTGCCAGCAGTTCGACAGCGAGCAATCAGCCCCAGCATTTT CASSSTASNQPQHF
TRBJ1-3 TRBD1 TRBV18 NA TGTGCCAGCTCACTCCGTCAGGGGGACACCATATATTTT CASSLRQGDTIYF
TRBJ2-7 NA TRBV28 NA TGTGCCAGCAGTTCCACTTACTACGAGCAGTACTTC CASSSTYYEQYF
TRBJ2-7 TRBD2 TRBV7-2 NA TGTGCCAGCAGCTTAGGGGCTAGCGGGGGGGCCGGTTACGAGCAGTACTTC CASSLGASGGAGYEQYF
TRBJ2-3 TRBD2 TRBV14 NA TGTGCCAGCAGCCAAGGAGGACTAGCGGGGGCAAAGCAGTATTTT CASSQGGLAGAKQYF
TRBJ1-6 NA TRBV2 NA TGTGCCAGCGTCCGGGACACATATAATTCACCCCTCCACTTT CASVRDTYNSPLHF
TRBJ2-7 NA TRBV5-6 NA TGTGCCAGCAGCTTATTTGGGGGGGCGACCTACGAGCAGTACTTC CASSLFGGATYEQYF
TRBJ2-3 TRBD1 TRBV6-1 NA TGTGCCAGCAGGGCCAGGGGGTTTGGAGATACGCAGTATTTT CASRARGFGDTQYF
TRBJ1-1 NA TRBV4-1 NA TGCGCCAGCAGCCCACGTGGGGCAGGGGCGCCCGAGGGCACTGAAGCTTTCTTT CASSPRGAGAPEGTEAFF
TRBJ1-5 TRBD1 TRBV15 NA TGTGCCACCAGCAGAGGTGGCAGGGGGGATAATCAGCCCCAGCATTTT CATSRGGRGDNQPQHF